This T cell receptor beta chain was observed in a study of T cells in Graves' hyperthyroidism and ophthalmopathy. Whole-study context: The authors collected peripheral blood at initial diagnosis, before any treatment.

V shed 6 bases, J shed 7 bases, and the junction held 10 bases outside the gene matches. This CDR3 is 14 amino acids long. The germline V gene encodes CDR1 SNHLY and CDR2 FYNNEI. It was RNA transcripts that yielded the amplified TCR beta CDR3 regions. TCR CDR3 underwent first-round RT-PCR with the HTBI primer set. One entry per CDR3 protein, called by TCRdb with MiXCR from the multiplex PCR reads. The sample has around 760,000 distinct CDR3 sequences; roughly a third are singletons. Points from the study as a whole: Model output signaled ophthalmopathy a median around 6.9 months ahead of onset. Most thyroid clonotypes that were expanded above 0.001 also turned up in blood.

As for this clonotype: Its antigen is not known.

The PBMCs had their origin in around 9.1 ml of fresh peripheral blood. The receptor was isolated from a woman aged 40 to 50 with Graves' hyperthyroidism. The chain uses TRBV2 and TRBJ1-2; 8 bases line up with TRBD1. Sequenced material: blood. Here the CDR3 reads CASRPTTDRVGYTF. Here the CDR3 DNA reads TGTGCCAGCAGGCCCACAACGGACAGGGTTGGCTACACCTTC.